The entry that follows covers one TCR beta chain sequence. Sequencing used immunoSEQ multiplex PCR; TCRdb keeps in-frame clones, though not all of them. The sample carries more than 80,000 clones, more than 85% recorded once. This CDR3 is built from 11 residues. The V end lost 5 bases, the J end lost 9 bases, and 8 bases lay between the germline ends. Germline loops: CDR1 PRHDT, CDR2 FYEKMQ (reference sequence). The record originates from a study of T cell changes during pregnancy in multiple sclerosis. This sequence joins TRBV13 and TRBJ2-1; D is unclear. Sequenced material: peripheral blood, taken in the first trimester of pregnancy. The receptor comes from a female donor with multiple sclerosis, enrolled in a pregnancy study. In DNA form, the CDR3 reads TGTGCCAGCAGCCCGAGGAGTGAGCAGTTCTTC. Translated: CASSPRSEQFF.